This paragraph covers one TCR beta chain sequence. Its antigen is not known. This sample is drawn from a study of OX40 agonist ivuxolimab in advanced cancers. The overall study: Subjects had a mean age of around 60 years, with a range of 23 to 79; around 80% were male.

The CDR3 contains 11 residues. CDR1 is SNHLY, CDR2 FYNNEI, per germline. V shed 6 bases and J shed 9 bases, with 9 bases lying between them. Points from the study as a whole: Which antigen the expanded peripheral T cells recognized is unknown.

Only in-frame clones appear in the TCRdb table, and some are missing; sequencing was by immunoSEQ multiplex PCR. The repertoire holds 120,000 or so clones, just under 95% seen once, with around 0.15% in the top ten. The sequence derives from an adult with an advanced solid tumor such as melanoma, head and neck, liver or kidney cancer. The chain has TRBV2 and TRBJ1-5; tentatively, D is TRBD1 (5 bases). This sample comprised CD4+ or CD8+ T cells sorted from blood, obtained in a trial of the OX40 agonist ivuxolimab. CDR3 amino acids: CASRGGGPQHF. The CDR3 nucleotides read TGTGCCAGCAGGGGGGGAGGGCCCCAGCATTTT.